Below, 10 T cell receptor beta chains from the same sample are listed, as sequenced in a study of T-cell memory formation after mild COVID-19. Using its own MiXCR run on the 5' RACE reads, TCRdb lists one record per CDR3 protein. The sample has roughly 610,000 distinct CDR3 sequences, 15% to 20% seen once. The specimen was PBMCs or a T cell subset sorted from them (not recorded which). The origin of the receptors is an adult woman who had mild COVID-19 (a few samples of this study predate the infection). Cell type and time point are not known.

This clonotype was observed a few times. The chain carries TRBV12-3 or TRBV12-4 and TRBJ2-7; no reliable D call. The CDR3 loop spans 13 amino acids. The germline V and J ends were trimmed by 11 bases and 0 bases, with 14 bases remaining between them. CDR3 protein: CASQLGHSYEQYF. The CDR3 region has the DNA TGTGCCTCCCAATTGGGCCACTCCTACGAGCAGTACTTC.

This clonotype occurred a few times. V gene TRBV30 combines with J gene TRBJ2-3, with 7 nucleotides matching TRBD1. From germline, CDR1 is GTSNPN and CDR2 SVGIG (reference sequence). The J segment lost 9 bases and the V segment lost 5 bases, leaving 5 bases of the junction unmatched. This CDR3 is built from 11 residues. This chain's CDR3 is CAWGRQGTQYF. CDR3 DNA: TGTGCCTGGGGGAGACAGGGCACGCAGTATTTT.

The chain combines TRBV19 with TRBJ2-5, with a tentative D call TRBD2 (5 bases). CDR1 is LNHDA, CDR2 SQIVND, per germline (reference sequence). The CDR3 runs to 13 residues. Between the trimmed V and J ends, which lost 6 bases and 9 bases, there was a span of 17 bases. The CDR3 nucleotides read TGTGCCAGTAGACCCGGACCGGGATATGCCCAGTACTTC. Its translation: CASRPGPGYAQYF.

The sample holds many counts of this clonotype. The V call is TRBV5-4, the J call TRBJ2-2; D is uncertain. V was clipped by 0 bases and J by 7 bases, with 7 bases between them. This CDR3 is built from 13 residues. In germline, CDR1 is SGHNT, CDR2 YYREEE (reference sequence). CDR3 in amino acids: CASSLEGSGELFF. The CDR3 nucleotides are TGTGCCAGCAGCTTGGAGGGCAGCGGGGAGCTGTTTTTT.

This clonotype occurred a few times. The rearrangement links TRBV7-6 to TRBJ2-7; D perhaps matches TRBD2 (5 bases). The V gene's germline CDR1 is SGHVS and CDR2 FNYEAQ. Deletions cut 8 bases from V and 7 bases from J, with 21 bases between. CDR3 length: 14 amino acids. The CDR3 nucleotides read TGTGCCAGCGGTGCGGTGTTGGGGTCGGGGGAGCAGTACTTC. This encodes CASGAVLGSGEQYF.

The chain has TRBV7-6 and TRBJ1-6; no definite D call. The CDR3 covers 13 residues. The germline V gene has CDR1 SGHVS and CDR2 FNYEAQ. The V end was cut by 2 bases, the J end by 5 bases, with 4 bases between. This CDR3 is CASSLHNNSPLHF. The CDR3 bases are TGTGCCAGCAGCTTACATAATAATTCACCCCTCCACTTT.

This clonotype turned up a few times. This chain uses TRBV4-1 with TRBJ1-6; no reliable D call. The germline gives CDR1 MGHRA, CDR2 YSYEKL. This CDR3 has 16 amino acids. V lost 0 bases, J lost 10 bases, and 16 bases lay in between. The CDR3 region is CASSQDPGPQDSPLHF. The CDR3 DNA sequence: TGCGCCAGCAGCCAAGATCCAGGCCCCCAAGACTCACCCCTCCACTTT.

The gene calls are TRBV19 and TRBJ2-4; TRBD1 aligns across 8 bases. The CDR3 extends over 13 amino acids. The ends lost 4 bases at V and 6 bases at J; junction bases unmatched: 2. Germline CDR1 is LNHDA and CDR2 is SQIVND (reference sequence). CDR3 residues: CASSSDRGNIQYF. For the CDR3, the DNA is TGTGCCAGTAGTAGCGACAGGGGAAACATTCAGTACTTC. Full variable domain (missing parts from reference TRBV19 and TRBJ2-4): DGGITQSPKYLFRKEGQNVTLSCEQNLNHDAMYWYRQDPGQGLRLIYYSQIVNDFQKGDIAEGYSVSREKKESFPLTVTSAQKNPTAFYLCASSSDRGNIQYFGAGTRLSVL.

J is TRBJ1-4 and V is TRBV15; no reliable D call. Germline CDR1 is LNHNV and CDR2 is YYDKDF (reference sequence). The CDR3 has 14 amino acids. V was cut by 4 bases and J by 7 bases, with 13 bases left in between. The CDR3 here is CATSKTFNGEKLFF. In DNA, the CDR3 is TGTGCCACCAGCAAAACATTTAACGGTGAAAAACTGTTTTTT.

The genes are TRBV29-1 and TRBJ1-2, with 8 nucleotides matching TRBD1. CDR1 is SQVTM, CDR2 ANQGSEA, per germline. V was clipped by 7 bases and J by 7 bases; unmatched bases: 8. This CDR3 is built from 12 residues. Written as DNA, the CDR3 is TGCAGCGCGGTCGGACAGGGTAGTGGCTACACCTTC. It translates to CSAVGQGSGYTF.